The rows below give T cell receptor beta chains drawn from one sample of a study of blood T cell repertoires in COVID-19. Repertoires were generated with immunoSEQ multiplex PCR, while TCRdb's copy carries only in-frame clones and drops some. The table includes about 280,000 clones, just over 85% detected once. Source material: peripheral blood. Receptors were obtained from a woman aged 25 to 45 with active or convalescent COVID-19. Each CDR3 is given with its conserved first and last residue. The D gene is left open where the match is weak. Rows give clone size only sometimes, using once, few, many, or a class for an expanded clone.

d_gene,abundance,v_gene,j_gene,CDR3aa,CDR3nt
TRBD1,-,TRBV15,TRBJ1-5,CATSRGGGDRDQPQHF,TGTGCCACCAGCAGAGGTGGGGGCGACAGGGACCAGCCCCAGCATTTT
TRBD1,few,TRBV11-2,TRBJ1-1,CASSRRVDRGQLNTEAFF,TGTGCCAGCAGCCGCAGGGTGGACAGGGGGCAGCTGAACACTGAAGCTTTCTTT
TRBD1,-,TRBV6-6,TRBJ1-2,CASRIGQGGYGYTF,TGTGCCAGCAGAATCGGACAGGGAGGCTATGGCTACACCTTC
-,-,TRBV19,TRBJ1-1,CASSIGGWGEAFF,TGTGCCAGTAGTATTGGGGGCTGGGGTGAAGCTTTCTTT
-,-,TRBV10-3,TRBJ2-5,CAIREGPGETQYF,TGTGCCATCAGAGAGGGGCCGGGGGAGACCCAGTACTTC
-,once,TRBV6-2/TRBV6-3,TRBJ2-2,CASSYGPGELFF,TGTGCCAGCAGTTACGGCCCCGGGGAGCTGTTTTTT
-,few,TRBV28,TRBJ1-1,CASRGGGSRTEAFF,TGTGCCAGCAGGGGGGGAGGGTCGCGCACTGAAGCTTTCTTT
-,-,TRBV6-5,TRBJ1-1,CASSGGPYTEAFF,TGTGCCAGCAGCGGGGGGCCTTACACTGAAGCTTTCTTT
-,-,TRBV10-1,TRBJ1-6,CASSLHRGSPLHF,TGCGCCAGCAGTTTGCACCGAGGGTCACCCCTCCACTTT
TRBD2,few,TRBV5-4,TRBJ2-1,CASSLGSGDTYNEQFF,TGTGCCAGCAGCTTGGGAAGCGGGGATACCTACAATGAGCAGTTCTTC
TRBD2,few,TRBV4-2,TRBJ2-3,CASSQDFGGGPRTDTQYF,TGTGCCAGCAGCCAAGATTTCGGCGGGGGGCCACGCACAGATACGCAGTATTTT
-,-,TRBV7-9,TRBJ1-2,CASSPSGVNYGYTF,TGTGCCAGCAGCCCATCCGGGGTTAACTATGGCTACACCTTC
-,-,TRBV21-1,TRBJ1-2,CASSKYLPTRAGNYGYTF,TGTGCCAGCAGCAAATACCTCCCGACGAGGGCCGGAAACTATGGCTACACCTTC
-,-,TRBV6-6,TRBJ1-6,CASSYSTGGGNSPLHF,TGTGCCAGCAGTTACTCGACCGGGGGTGGGAATTCACCCCTCCACTTT
-,-,TRBV19,TRBJ2-2,CASTLQGFGELFF,TGTGCCAGTACTCTGCAGGGGTTCGGGGAGCTGTTTTTT
TRBD1,-,TRBV7-9,TRBJ2-7,CASSSQSGQAGATYEQYF,TGTGCCAGCAGCTCCCAATCCGGACAGGCTGGGGCTACCTACGAGCAGTACTTC
TRBD2,-,TRBV27,TRBJ2-7,CASSLWGGSAHEQYF,TGTGCCAGCAGTTTATGGGGGGGGTCTGCTCACGAGCAGTACTTC
TRBD1,once,TRBV7-3,TRBJ1-1,CASSLTGATEAFF,TGTGCCAGCAGCCTTACAGGGGCCACTGAAGCTTTCTTT
TRBD1,-,TRBV6-6,TRBJ1-2,CASSYSIDRVDYGYTF,TGTGCCAGCAGTTACTCGATCGACAGGGTCGACTATGGCTACACCTTC
TRBD1,-,TRBV4-3,TRBJ2-1,CASSQTRGLGYNEQFF,TGCGCCAGCAGCCAAACCAGGGGGCTAGGCTACAATGAGCAGTTCTTC
TRBD2,-,TRBV4-3,TRBJ2-1,CASSQDFSLAGGLSYNEQFF,TGCGCCAGCAGCCAAGATTTCTCGCTAGCGGGGGGGCTGTCCTACAATGAGCAGTTCTTC
TRBD1,-,TRBV27,TRBJ2-3,CASGTGSTDTQYF,TGTGCCAGCGGGACAGGGTCCACAGATACGCAGTATTTT
-,-,TRBV6-6,TRBJ1-2,CASSPAGAANYGYTF,TGTGCCAGCAGTCCCGCAGGGGCGGCTAACTATGGCTACACCTTC
TRBD1,-,TRBV5-1,TRBJ1-2,CASSPGQGDGYTF,TGCGCCAGCAGCCCCGGACAGGGGGATGGCTACACCTTC
-,few,TRBV4-3,TRBJ1-3,CASSQKLPQGASGNTIYF,TGCGCCAGCAGCCAGAAGCTCCCGCAGGGTGCTAGTGGAAACACCATATATTTT
-,-,TRBV5-6,TRBJ1-5,CASSLGGGMNQPQHF,TGTGCCAGCAGCTTGGGTGGGGGCATGAATCAGCCCCAGCATTTT
TRBD1,-,TRBV25-1,TRBJ2-4,CASSVRGTENIQYF,TGTGCCAGCAGTGTTCGAGGGACAGAAAACATTCAGTACTTC